This TCR beta chain comes out of a study of T-cell reconstitution after alpha-beta-depleted transplantation in children. Findings and limits, study-wide: Reportedly, only several hundred clones from non-depleted graft cells drove alpha-beta T-cell counts at about two months. By one year post-transplant, T-cell counts and diversity largely arose from T cells that were newly produced. Surviving recipient T cells and thymic progenitors accounted for the high day-60 TCRbeta diversity observed in some patients.

Comments on this clonotype: What it recognizes is unknown.

The CDR3 loop spans 14 amino acids. Library preparation (for TCRbeta) was performed with unique molecular identifiers. TCRdb processed the PCR reads anew with MiXCR; each CDR3 protein has one entry. The table records fewer than 350,000 distinct CDR3 sequences, around 10% of them present only once. The starting material was PBMCs, obtained before TCRalphabeta/CD19-depleted stem cell transplant. The TCR was taken from a boy under three years old with acute myeloid leukemia, due to receive a stem cell transplant. The chain joins TRBV12-2 to TRBJ2-2; the D segment call TRBD1 is taken from the table without a DNA check. TRBV12-2 is flagged as a pseudogene. The CDR3 reads CASRLGAPTGELFF. In DNA form, the CDR3 reads TGTGCAAGTCGCTTAGGTGCCCCCACCGGGGAGCTGTTTTTT.